This T cell receptor beta chain was captured in a study of cytotoxic CD8 clonotypes in ibrutinib-treated CLL. Study background: The patients comprised some 10 relapsed/refractory and around 16 treatment-naive cases, 17 to 18 IGHV unmutated. The authors obtained response samples at a median of about eleven months of treatment, range 6 to 36.

In this sample, this clone turned up a few times. What it binds is not known. Study results and caveats: Measured clonality at baseline was greater than in age-matched healthy donors and tracked with circulating CD8+ T-cell counts.

Produced via immunoSEQ multiplex PCR; TCRdb's table is partial and in-frame only. Among approximately 340,000 clones, roughly two thirds were seen once, and the ten largest hold 5% to 6.5%. The receptor's source is a human donor with chronic lymphocytic leukemia. The material sequenced was PBMCs, taken after 36 months of ibrutinib treatment.

CDR3: CASSRQGTHYEQYF. The CDR3, as DNA: TGTGCCAGCAGCCGACAAGGGACACACTACGAGCAGTACTTC. This chain joins TRBV13 and TRBJ2-7; D might be TRBD1 (6 bases). Trimming removed 5 bases at V and 3 bases at J, with 14 bases between. The CDR3 sequence is 14 residues long. Germline values: CDR1 PRHDT, CDR2 FYEKMQ (reference sequence).